This TCR beta chain was captured in a study of brain T cells in children with intractable seizures. This clone was seen a single time. Its antigen is not identified. Study-wide points: HCMV serostatus was not known, and viral specificity came from CDR3 similarity only. Pre- and post-surgery blood differed in depth, so pre-surgery absences may be undersampling.

The sequenced cases were selected for having the highest brain T cell transcript signatures. The table came from immunoSEQ multiplex PCR; TCRdb's copy has only in-frame clones and leaves some out. The sample holds some 76,000 clones, roughly 91% seen once. The starting material was peripheral blood, obtained at surgery. The receptor was isolated from a boy under three years old with tuberous sclerosis and intractable seizures.

The DNA of the CDR3 is TGCGCCAGCAGCTTGGGACAGCATCCTAGTACTAACTATGGCTACACCTTC. It is translated as CASSLGQHPSTNYGYTF. The chain employs TRBV5-1 and TRBJ1-2; possibly TRBD1 for D (5 bases). This CDR3 comprises 17 residues. Trimming cost V 0 bases and J 0 bases, with 15 bases left between them. The germline gives CDR1 SGHRS, CDR2 YFSETQ.